The 20 T cell receptor beta chains below come from one sample, sequenced in a study of cytomegalovirus exposure and HLA in healthy donors. A multiplex PCR was run with 60 Vbeta primers and 13 Jbeta primers. TCRdb's table, derived via immunoSEQ multiplex PCR, lists solely in-frame clones and lacks some. The sample records around 130,000 clones, roughly 80% being singletons. The sample taken for sequencing was PBMCs. The receptors stem from a woman aged 35 to 49 in good health and CMV-seronegative.

In its sample, this clone was seen a few times. The V gene is TRBV7-6, the J gene TRBJ2-2, with a tentative D call TRBD2 (5 bases). The germline V and J ends were trimmed by 2 bases and 2 bases, with 12 bases remaining between them. This CDR3 region has 16 residues. Germline CDR1 SGHVS, CDR2 FNYEAQ. This CDR3 reads CASSLRRGPNTGELFF. CDR3 coding DNA: TGTGCCAGCAGCTTACGCCGCGGGCCAAACACCGGGGAGCTGTTTTTT.

The gene calls are TRBV27 and TRBJ2-7; the match to TRBD1 covers 9 bases. Losses at the gene ends were 5 bases for V and 2 bases for J; bases not matched to a gene: 4. Germline values: CDR1 MNHEY, CDR2 SMNVEV (reference sequence). The CDR3 has 14 residues. The CDR3 sequence is CASSAGTGPYEQYF. For the CDR3, the DNA is TGTGCCAGCAGTGCTGGGACAGGGCCCTACGAGCAGTACTTC.

Written as DNA, the CDR3 is TGTGCCAGCAGCTTAACACAGGGCAGTACTGAAGCTTTCTTT. Amino acid sequence: CASSLTQGSTEAFF. The rearrangement joins TRBV7-2 to TRBJ1-1; D is perhaps TRBD1 (6 bases). Germline V gives CDR1 SGHTA, CDR2 FQGNSA. The CDR3 has 14 amino acids. Trimming took 2 bases from V and 5 from J, leaving 12 bases between them.

The chain joins TRBV13 to TRBJ2-1, with TRBD2 matching over 15 bases. This CDR3 has 15 residues. CDR1 and CDR2 (germline): PRHDT, FYEKMQ (reference sequence). Trimming at V came to 5 bases and at J to 10 bases, leaving 6 bases not matched to a gene. The DNA for the CDR3 is TGTGCCAGCAGCAACGGACTAGCGGGGGGGCGCGAGCAGTTCTTC. Translated, it gives CASSNGLAGGREQFF.

This rearrangement joins TRBV5-1 to TRBJ2-3; 7 nucleotides line up with TRBD1. CDR3 length: 14 amino acids. With 0 bases clipped from V and 4 bases from J, the junction kept 2 bases outside the gene matches. Germline V gives CDR1 SGHRS, CDR2 YFSETQ. For the CDR3, the DNA is TGCGCCAGCAGCTTGGCCCAGGGGGCAGATACGCAGTATTTT. It encodes CASSLAQGADTQYF.

The rearrangement joins TRBV7-6 to TRBJ2-2; D is ambiguous. Trimming took off 3 bases at V and 3 bases at J, with 5 bases between the two ends. CDR1 is SGHVS, CDR2 FNYEAQ, per germline. The CDR3 is made up of 13 amino acids. CDR3 DNA sequence: TGTGCCAGCAGCTTCCCATACACCGGGGAGCTGTTTTTT. Its translation: CASSFPYTGELFF.

The gene calls are TRBV15 and TRBJ2-7; TRBD2 is a possible D gene (5 bases). The CDR3 runs to 16 residues. V was cut by 0 bases and J by 4 bases, with 16 bases left in between. Per germline, CDR1 LNHNV and CDR2 YYDKDF (reference sequence). In DNA form, the CDR3 reads TGTGCCACCAGCAGAGATGGGCCCGGGGTGACATACGAGCAGTACTTC. This sequence encodes CATSRDGPGVTYEQYF.

This clone was seen a few times. The V gene is TRBV6-1, the J gene TRBJ2-2; 8 bases match TRBD1. The CDR3 is 16 amino acids. Looked up from germline, CDR1 is MNHNS and CDR2 is SASEGT. The J segment lost 7 bases and the V segment lost 2 bases, leaving 9 bases of the junction unmatched. This CDR3 is CASSEWLRGQGGELFF. In DNA form, the CDR3 reads TGTGCCAGCAGTGAATGGCTCAGGGGGCAAGGCGGGGAGCTGTTTTTT.

V and J are TRBV9 and TRBJ2-2; 8 bases fit TRBD2. The germline gives CDR1 SGDLS, CDR2 YYNGEE. The CDR3 length is 17 residues. J lost 2 bases, V lost 0 bases, and 6 bases had no gene match. CDR3 in DNA: TGTGCCAGCAGCGTAGCCCCAGCGGGGGCCAACACCGGGGAGCTGTTTTTT. The encoded protein is CASSVAPAGANTGELFF.

This chain links TRBV2 with TRBJ2-3; 7 nucleotides line up with TRBD2. The length of the CDR3 is 13 residues. Losses at the gene ends were 6 bases for V and 4 bases for J; bases not matched to a gene: 4. Germline V CDR1 and CDR2: SNHLY, FYNNEI. This CDR3 is CASRAGRPDTQYF. For the CDR3, the DNA is TGTGCCAGCAGAGCGGGGAGACCAGATACGCAGTATTTT.

The chain carries TRBV5-6 and TRBJ1-1, with TRBD1 matching over 7 bases. The CDR3 consists of 14 residues. The J segment lost 4 bases and the V segment lost 6 bases, leaving 9 bases of the junction unmatched. Germline V gives CDR1 SGHDT, CDR2 YYEEEE. The CDR3 DNA sequence: TGTGCCAGCACCGAGGGGGCGTTTGGCACTGAAGCTTTCTTT. It translates to CASTEGAFGTEAFF.

This clone has just a few counts. The rearrangement joins TRBV28 to TRBJ1-2, with D perhaps TRBD1 (5 bases). V lost 2 bases and J 4 bases, leaving 14 bases between the germline ends. The CDR3 is 15 amino acids. The germline CDR1 and CDR2 sequences are MDHEN and SYDVKM. CDR3 protein: CASSLGGPGGYGYTF. For the CDR3, the DNA is TGTGCCAGCAGTTTAGGGGGACCGGGGGGCTATGGCTACACCTTC.

V is TRBV5-6 and J is TRBJ1-2, with D possibly TRBD1 on 6 matching bases. The CDR3 has 15 amino acids. CDR1 and CDR2 (germline): SGHDT, YYEEEE. V shed 3 bases and J shed 4 bases, with 16 bases lying between them. CDR3: CASSSRLRDIYGYTF. The CDR3 bases are TGTGCCAGCAGCTCGCGCCTCCGGGACATCTATGGCTACACCTTC. Full variable domain (remainder filled in from reference TRBV5-6 and TRBJ1-2): DAGVTQSPTHLIKTRGQQVTLRCSPKSGHDTVSWYQQALGQGPQFIFQYYEEEERQRGNFPDRFSGHQFPNYSSELNVNALLLGDSALYLCASSSRLRDIYGYTFGSGTRLTVV.

V is TRBV5-4 and J is TRBJ2-5, with 8 bases that match TRBD2. This CDR3 region has 14 residues. CDR1 is SGHNT, CDR2 YYREEE, per germline (reference sequence). The V gene end was trimmed by 3 bases and the J gene end by 0 bases; junction bases not matched to a gene: 1. CDR3 coding DNA: TGTGCCAGCAGCTCAGCGGGGGACCAAGAGACCCAGTACTTC. Its protein is CASSSAGDQETQYF.

J is TRBJ2-1 and V is TRBV7-2, with TRBD2 identical over 10 bases. Germline V gene sequence: CDR1 SGHTA, CDR2 FQGNSA. V dropped 8 bases and J dropped 9; count of bases not matched to a gene: 13. CDR3 length: 15 residues. The CDR3 bases are TGTGCCAGCGGTCTAGGAACTAGCGGGAAAAGTGAGCAGTTCTTC. Its translation is CASGLGTSGKSEQFF.

This clone appeared a single time. V usage is TRBV27 and J usage is TRBJ2-7, with 8 bases fitting TRBD1. This CDR3 contains 15 residues. J was trimmed by 1 base and V by 7 bases; bases with no gene match: 9. Germline loops: CDR1 MNHEY, CDR2 SMNVEV (reference sequence). The CDR3 sequence is CASTKTGTGSYEQYF. The CDR3 DNA is TGTGCCAGCACCAAAACAGGGACAGGTTCCTACGAGCAGTACTTC.

The CDR3 protein is CASSGDRGRETQYF. CDR3 bases: TGTGCCAGCAGCGGGGACAGGGGTAGAGAGACCCAGTACTTC. This sequence joins TRBV2 and TRBJ2-5; 10 nucleotides match TRBD1. The CDR3 loop spans 14 amino acids. J gave up 4 bases and V 6 bases, and 5 bases lay outside the gene matches. Germline V CDR1 and CDR2: SNHLY, FYNNEI.

This chain uses TRBV28 with TRBJ1-1; the D is unclear. The ends were cut back, 5 bases at V and 8 bases at J, with 9 bases in the middle. CDR1 is MDHEN, CDR2 SYDVKM, per germline. This CDR3 comprises 11 residues. CDR3 coding DNA: TGTGCCAGCAGTGTCAGACAAGAAGCTTTCTTT. Protein: CASSVRQEAFF. The full variable domain, its missing parts supplied by reference TRBV28 and TRBJ1-1, is DVKVTQSSRYLVKRTGEKVFLECVQDMDHENMFWYRQDPGLGLRLIYFSYDVKMKEKGDIPEGYSVSREKKERFSLILESASTNQTSMYLCASSVRQEAFFGQGTRLTVV.

This clone was counted a few times. The chain recombines TRBV27 with TRBJ2-1, with 8 bases aligning to TRBD1. This CDR3 region has 15 residues. V was clipped by 4 bases and J by 6 bases; unmatched bases: 8. Germline CDR1 and CDR2: MNHEY and SMNVEV (reference sequence). The CDR3 coding sequence is TGTGCCAGCAGTTCGACAGGGGTATTCATCAATGAGCAGTTCTTC. As protein: CASSSTGVFINEQFF.

The CDR3: CASSASGGASETQYF. The CDR3 DNA reads TGTGCCAGCAGCGCTAGCGGGGGGGCCAGCGAGACCCAGTACTTC. The rearrangement uses TRBV9 and TRBJ2-5, with 12 bases lining up with TRBD2. The CDR3 has 15 residues. The germline gives CDR1 SGDLS, CDR2 YYNGEE. With 3 bases clipped from V and 5 bases from J, the junction kept 5 bases outside the gene matches.